The clone carrying this TCR beta chain was seen a single time. TCRdb passed the 5' RACE reads through MiXCR, listing each CDR3 protein once. Here the sample spans some 40,000 distinct CDR3 sequences, roughly 22% being singletons. Per the germline V gene, CDR1 is SNHLY and CDR2 is FYNNEI. This CDR3 comprises 13 residues. Trimming pared 9 bases from V and 3 bases from J, leaving 15 bases between. The sorted Tregs were CD4+CD25+CD127-/low cells. The sequenced material came from Tregs sorted from a lymph node. This TCR derives from a female donor with breast cancer. J is TRBJ2-7 and V is TRBV2; D is ambiguous. CDR3: CASLMVGNYEQYF. The CDR3 nucleotides read TGTGCCAGTCTCATGGTGGGGAACTACGAGCAGTACTTC.